This passage covers 18 T cell receptor beta chains from one sample sequenced in a study of T cell repertoires in cytomegalovirus infection. Via MiXCR, TCRdb re-called the reads, giving one row per CDR3 protein. Of approximately 990,000 distinct CDR3 sequences listed, around 31% are singletons. No antigen has been assigned to these receptors. Sample: cultured CD8+ T cells from PBMCs, taken from culture after CMV antigen stimulation. These receptors were taken from a human donor in good health (CMV status not recorded). Some clones in this sample may be carry-over from other donors' samples.

This chain's CDR3 is CASRRRGDYYNEQFF. The CDR3 nucleotides read TGTGCCAGCAGGCGGAGGGGGGACTACTACAATGAGCAGTTCTTC. The chain joins TRBV7-9 to TRBJ2-1; D perhaps matches TRBD2 (7 bases). CDR1 and CDR2 (germline): SEHNR, FQNEAQ (reference sequence). The V gene lost 6 bases and the J gene lost 3 bases, with 15 bases spanning the gap. CDR3 length: 15 amino acids.

For the CDR3, the DNA is TGTGCCAGCAGCGTAGCTAATCAGCTATCAGATACGCAGTATTTT. This gives the protein CASSVANQLSDTQYF. The chain links TRBV9 to TRBJ2-3; no definite D call. Per the germline V gene, CDR1 is SGDLS and CDR2 is YYNGEE. V lost 0 bases and J 4 bases, leaving 12 bases between the germline ends. There are 15 residues in the CDR3.

V and J are TRBV2 and TRBJ1-1; a possible D gene is TRBD1 (5 bases). CDR3 length: 13 amino acids. The ends were cut back, 7 bases at V and 4 bases at J, with 13 bases in the middle. Germline-derived CDR1 and CDR2 are SNHLY and FYNNEI. The CDR3 reads CASKGRAGTEAFF. DNA of the CDR3: TGTGCCAGCAAGGGGAGAGCGGGCACTGAAGCTTTCTTT.

The CDR3 nucleotides are TGCGCCAGCACCACGGGAGCAGGGGGCATCGGCTACACCTTC. Its translation is CASTTGAGGIGYTF. This sequence joins TRBV10-2 and TRBJ1-2, with 8 bases matching TRBD1. Germline lookup yields CDR1 WSHSY and CDR2 SAAADI. The CDR3 length is 14 residues. The V segment lost 7 bases and the J segment 8 bases; nucleotides outside the gene matches: 12.

The chain has TRBV12-3 or TRBV12-4 and TRBJ2-1; 13 bases are a match to TRBD2. The trim removed 7 bases at V and 2 bases at J, leaving 2 bases unmatched. The CDR3 totals 15 residues. The CDR3 DNA reads TGTGCCAGCACCGGACTAGCGGGGGCCTACAATGAGCAGTTCTTC. It yields the protein CASTGLAGAYNEQFF.

The chain carries TRBV7-6 and TRBJ1-1, with 8 nucleotides matching TRBD1. The CDR3 is 12 amino acids. V shed 4 bases and J 11 bases; nucleotides not matched to a gene: 6. CDR1 is SGHVS and CDR2 is FNYEAQ in the germline V gene. The DNA for the CDR3 is TGTGCCAGCAGCTCTGGCAGACAGGGGGCTTTCTTT. Translation: CASSSGRQGAFF.

The rearrangement joins TRBV12-3 or TRBV12-4 to TRBJ2-3; TRBD2 is a possible D gene (5 bases). The germline V and J ends were trimmed by 6 bases and 1 base, with 11 bases remaining between them. This CDR3 spans 14 amino acids. Written as DNA, the CDR3 is TGTGCCAGCAGCAAGCGGCCCCGCACAGATACGCAGTATTTT. Protein product: CASSKRPRTDTQYF.

The chain employs TRBV5-5 and TRBJ2-2; the D gene is possibly TRBD1 (6 bases). Trimming cost V 6 bases and J 3 bases, with 9 bases left between them. This CDR3 has 13 residues. Germline lookup yields CDR1 SGHKS and CDR2 YYEKEE (reference sequence). CDR3 residues: CASMAGDTGELFF. CDR3 nucleotides: TGTGCCAGCATGGCAGGGGACACCGGGGAGCTGTTTTTT.

The chain has TRBV5-8 and TRBJ1-1, with D perhaps TRBD1 (6 bases). The CDR3 runs to 16 residues. Trimming removed 0 bases at V and 4 bases at J, with 16 bases between. CDR1 is SGHTS, CDR2 YDEGEE, per germline. In nucleotides, the CDR3 is TGTGCCAGCAGCTTGGCGATGTACAGGGTAACCACTGAAGCTTTCTTT. It is translated as CASSLAMYRVTTEAFF.

The gene calls are TRBV28 and TRBJ1-1; TRBD1 agrees at 12 bases. J was trimmed by 4 bases and V by 3 bases; bases with no gene match: 9. The CDR3 extends over 17 amino acids. CDR1 is MDHEN and CDR2 is SYDVKM in the germline V gene. Written as DNA, the CDR3 is TGTGCCAGCAGTTTTCCGGGACAGGGGGCCTGGGGCACTGAAGCTTTCTTT. Protein product: CASSFPGQGAWGTEAFF.

This clonotype occurred a few times. The V and J genes are TRBV7-9 and TRBJ2-3, with D unresolved. Between the trimmed V and J ends, which lost 3 bases and 0 bases, there was a span of 16 bases. The CDR3 consists of 17 residues. The V gene's germline CDR1 is SEHNR and CDR2 FQNEAQ (reference sequence). DNA for the CDR3: TGTGCCAGCAGCTTCGTCCTTAGAAGCGAGAGCACAGATACGCAGTATTTT. Translating gives CASSFVLRSESTDTQYF.

Ten or more counts support this clonotype. For the CDR3, the DNA is TGTGCCAGCAGCTTATTGGGACAGGGTTATACCGGGGAGCTGTTTTTT. As protein: CASSLLGQGYTGELFF. The V and J genes are TRBV7-8 and TRBJ2-2; TRBD1 matches at 9 bases. CDR1 is SGHVS, CDR2 FQNEAQ, per germline. The ends lost 2 bases at V and 5 bases at J; junction bases unmatched: 6. This CDR3 region has 16 residues.

This clonotype was seen ten or more times. V is TRBV7-8 and J is TRBJ1-3; maybe TRBD1 (6 bases). The CDR3 has 15 residues. Trimming stripped 1 base from V and 0 bases from J, with 7 bases between. Germline CDR1 is SGHVS and CDR2 is FQNEAQ. The CDR3 sequence: CASSLGGGSGNTIYF. In DNA, the CDR3 is TGTGCCAGCAGCTTAGGAGGGGGCTCTGGAAACACCATATATTTT.

This clonotype was seen more than once but under ten times. The chain employs TRBV23-1 and TRBJ2-7; no clear D. TRBV23-1 is an open reading frame whose function is uncertain. V was cut by 3 bases and J by 3 bases, with 24 bases left in between. The CDR3 totals 18 residues. The CDR3 nucleotides read TGCGCCAGCAGTCATCGGGCCTCCGGGCTCCCCATATGCTACGAGCAGTACGTC. Amino acids: CASSHRASGLPICYEQYV.

The chain recombines TRBV20-1 with TRBJ2-5, with D unresolved. This CDR3 has 13 amino acids. V was cut by 5 bases and J by 4 bases, with 14 bases left in between. Germline CDR1 and CDR2: DFQATT and SNEGSKA (reference sequence). The CDR3 loop reads CSAVVPGRETQYF. The CDR3 nucleotides read TGCAGTGCTGTAGTACCCGGGCGAGAGACCCAGTACTTC.

This clonotype was detected a few times. V usage is TRBV7-2 and J usage is TRBJ2-1; TRBD2 agrees at 7 bases. Per the germline V gene, CDR1 is SGHTA and CDR2 is FQGNSA. This CDR3 has 14 amino acids. Trimming removed 3 bases from V and 2 bases from J; junction bases left unmatched: 1. CDR3 sequence reads: CASSLLAAYNEQFF. CDR3 nucleotides: TGTGCCAGCAGCTTGCTAGCGGCCTACAATGAGCAGTTCTTC.

This clonotype was seen only a few times. The chain employs TRBV15 and TRBJ1-2, with D unresolved. Trimming removed 1 base from V and 1 base from J, with 13 bases in between. Germline lookup yields CDR1 LNHNV and CDR2 YYDKDF (reference sequence). The CDR3 length is 16 residues. This CDR3 reads CATSRGALGNNYGYTF. In DNA form, the CDR3 reads TGTGCCACCAGCAGAGGGGCACTGGGTAATAACTATGGCTACACCTTC.

This clonotype appeared a few times. DNA of the CDR3: TGTGCCACCGAGAAAGTCTACCAAGAGACCCAGTACTTC. It codes for CATEKVYQETQYF. This chain connects TRBV28 to TRBJ2-5; no clear D. This CDR3 comprises 13 residues. Trimming took 10 bases from V and 0 from J, leaving 12 bases between them. Per the germline V gene, CDR1 is MDHEN and CDR2 is SYDVKM.